Listed below are T cell receptor beta chains from one sample, sequenced in a study of blood T cell repertoires in COVID-19. Sequencing used immunoSEQ multiplex PCR; TCRdb keeps in-frame clones, though not all of them. The sample holds 250,000 to 300,000 clones; about nine tenths are singletons and the top ten take about 2.2%. The specimen was peripheral blood. These receptors came from a woman in her forties or fifties who had recovered from COVID-19. Each CDR3 is given with its conserved first and last residue. D genes are given only for firm matches. Clone size is given for some rows only: seen once, a few or many times, or a class if the clone is expanded.

CDR3 protein	CDR3 DNA	D gene	clone size	V gene	J gene
CASSRTSGSPDTQYF	TGTGCCAGCAGTCGGACTAGCGGGAGCCCAGATACGCAGTATTTT	TRBD2	once	TRBV6-2/TRBV6-3	TRBJ2-3
CASSIGGGGSNQPQHF	TGTGCCAGTAGTATAGGAGGCGGGGGAAGCAATCAGCCCCAGCATTTT	.	.	TRBV19	TRBJ1-5
CSASERDTHSTF	TGCAGTGCTAGTGAAAGGGACACCCACTCGACCTTC	.	.	TRBV20-1	TRBJ1-2
CASSLGTGNPDTQYF	TGCGCCAGCAGCTTGGGAACAGGGAACCCAGATACGCAGTATTTT	.	.	TRBV5-1	TRBJ2-3
CASSQVPSRPGMYSPLHF	TGCGCCAGCAGCCAAGTCCCCTCCCGGCCAGGGATGTATTCACCCCTCCACTTT	.	.	TRBV4-3	TRBJ1-6
CASSFRTGPFEQYF	TGTGCCAGCAGTTTTAGGACAGGGCCCTTCGAGCAGTACTTC	TRBD1	.	TRBV27	TRBJ2-7
CASSRTQGEDTIYF	TGCGCCAGCAGCCGGACTCAGGGGGAGGACACCATATATTTT	TRBD1	.	TRBV5-1	TRBJ1-3
CSVRGRGANYGYTF	TGCAGCGTCCGAGGAAGGGGTGCTAACTATGGCTACACCTTC	.	.	TRBV29-1	TRBJ1-2
CASSLAQGFGIYEQYF	TGCGCCAGCAGCTTGGCCCAGGGATTTGGCATCTACGAGCAGTACTTC	.	.	TRBV5-1	TRBJ2-7
CASSRTGNTIYF	TGTGCCAGCAGCAGAACTGGAAACACCATATATTTT	.	.	TRBV6-5	TRBJ1-3
CASITQGGQPQHF	TGTGCCAGCATTACCCAGGGGGGCCAGCCCCAGCATTTT	TRBD1	.	TRBV6-5	TRBJ1-5
CASSLTGVYYGYTF	TGTGCCAGCAGTTTGACGGGAGTGTACTATGGCTACACCTTC	.	.	TRBV6-6	TRBJ1-2
CATSGGPGEGVYYGYTF	TGTGCCACCAGCGGAGGCCCCGGGGAGGGGGTGTACTATGGCTACACCTTC	.	once	TRBV15	TRBJ1-2
CASSPDREGPLGAFF	TGCGCCAGCAGCCCGGACAGGGAGGGTCCCTTGGGGGCTTTCTTT	TRBD1	.	TRBV4-3	TRBJ1-1
CASTQTETNYGYTF	TGTGCCAGCACCCAGACAGAGACCAACTATGGCTACACCTTC	.	few	TRBV27	TRBJ1-2
CASSQQGENTEAFF	TGTGCCAGCTCACAACAGGGAGAGAACACTGAAGCTTTCTTT	.	.	TRBV18	TRBJ1-1
CASSPPSQGGYYGYTF	TGTGCCAGCTCACCACCGAGCCAGGGGGGTTACTATGGCTACACCTTC	TRBD1	.	TRBV18	TRBJ1-2
CACKAGASEAFF	TGTGCCTGCAAAGCAGGGGCAAGTGAAGCTTTCTTT	.	.	TRBV30	TRBJ1-1
CASSAGGAFF	TGTGCCAGCAGTGCGGGGGGAGCTTTCTTT	.	.	TRBV19	TRBJ1-1
CASGTGATDTQYF	TGTGCCAGTGGGACGGGAGCCACAGATACGCAGTATTTT	.	.	TRBV12-3/TRBV12-4	TRBJ2-3
CSVETRGEDSYNEQFF	TGCAGCGTTGAGACGCGGGGGGAGGATTCCTACAATGAGCAGTTCTTC	TRBD2	.	TRBV29-1	TRBJ2-1
CASSSQLGGGHYGIYGYTF	TGCGCCAGCAGCTCCCAATTAGGGGGCGGGCACTACGGGATCTATGGCTACACCTTC	TRBD1	.	TRBV5-1	TRBJ1-2
CASSPSGGGWNTEAFF	TGTGCCAGCAGCCCAAGCGGGGGGGGTTGGAACACTGAAGCTTTCTTT	.	.	TRBV5-4	TRBJ1-1
CASSPVPRVGELFF	TGTGCCAGCAGCCCAGTCCCCCGGGTCGGGGAGCTGTTTTTT	.	few	TRBV7-3	TRBJ2-2
CASSLITSGSNEQFF	TGTGCCAGCAGCCTAATCACTAGCGGGAGTAATGAGCAGTTCTTC	TRBD2	.	TRBV4-2	TRBJ2-1